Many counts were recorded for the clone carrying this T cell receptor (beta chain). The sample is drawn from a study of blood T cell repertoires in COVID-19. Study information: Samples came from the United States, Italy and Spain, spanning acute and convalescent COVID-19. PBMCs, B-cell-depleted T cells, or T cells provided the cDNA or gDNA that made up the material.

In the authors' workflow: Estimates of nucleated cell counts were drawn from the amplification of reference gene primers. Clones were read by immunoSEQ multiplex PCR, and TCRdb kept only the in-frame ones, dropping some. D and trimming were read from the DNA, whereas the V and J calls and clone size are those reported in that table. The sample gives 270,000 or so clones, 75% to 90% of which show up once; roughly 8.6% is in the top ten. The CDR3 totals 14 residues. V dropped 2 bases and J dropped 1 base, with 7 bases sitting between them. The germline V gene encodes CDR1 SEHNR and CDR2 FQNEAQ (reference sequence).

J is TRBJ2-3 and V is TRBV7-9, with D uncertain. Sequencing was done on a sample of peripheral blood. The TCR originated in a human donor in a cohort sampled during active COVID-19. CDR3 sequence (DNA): TGTGCCAGCAGCTTATACTCTGGCACAGATACGCAGTATTTT. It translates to CASSLYSGTDTQYF.